The TCR beta chain described here comes from a study of CD8 T cells in ankylosing spondylitis. Study findings and constraints: Seemingly characteristic of ankylosing spondylitis blood was a TCR beta motif consisting of about 8 highly homologous variants. Earlier studies detected some motif variants in reactive arthritis synovial fluid and blood.

A remark on this clonotype: The target antigen is unknown.

Each TCR beta library was made by quantitative 5'-RACE that incorporated molecular barcodes. TCRdb re-derived calls from the 5' RACE reads in MiXCR, one entry per CDR3 protein. The profile shows 250,000 to 350,000 distinct CDR3 sequences, around 20% of them singletons. The CDR3 sequence is 14 residues long. V was clipped by 8 bases and J by 7 bases; unmatched bases: 3. The germline V gene encodes CDR1 MNHEY and CDR2 SMNVEV (reference sequence). The sample comprised blood, either unsorted or a sorted T cell fraction (not recorded which). This sequence was found in a female donor with ankylosing spondylitis or in good health (not recorded which). This chain uses TRBV27 with TRBJ2-2, with 14 bases matching TRBD2. CDR3 sequence: CASRLAGGRGELFF. The CDR3 nucleotides are TGTGCCAGCCGACTAGCGGGAGGGCGCGGGGAGCTGTTTTTT.